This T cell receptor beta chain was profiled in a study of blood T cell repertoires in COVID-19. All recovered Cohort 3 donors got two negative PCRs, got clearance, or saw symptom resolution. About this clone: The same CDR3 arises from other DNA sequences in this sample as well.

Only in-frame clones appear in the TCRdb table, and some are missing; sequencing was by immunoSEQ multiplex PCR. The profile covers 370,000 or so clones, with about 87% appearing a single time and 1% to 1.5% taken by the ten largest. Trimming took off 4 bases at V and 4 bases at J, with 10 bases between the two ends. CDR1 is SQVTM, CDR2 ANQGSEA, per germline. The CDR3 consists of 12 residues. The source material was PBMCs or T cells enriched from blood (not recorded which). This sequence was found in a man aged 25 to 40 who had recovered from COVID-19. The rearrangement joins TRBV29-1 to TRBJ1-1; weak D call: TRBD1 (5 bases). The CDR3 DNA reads TGCAGCGTTGTCGGGGGGAGCACTGAAGCTTTCTTT. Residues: CSVVGGSTEAFF.